This TCR beta chain comes out of a study of technical replicates of blood from a few donors. TCRdb's table, derived via immunoSEQ multiplex PCR, lists solely in-frame clones and lacks some. The table shows 85,000 to 95,000 clones, with less than 96% occurring only once. V trimming: 4 bases; J trimming: 0 bases; junction bases outside the gene matches: 9. Germline V lookup: CDR1 SQVTM, CDR2 ANQGSEA. The CDR3 length is 16 residues. The receptor's source is a human donor in good health. The sequencing sample was made of T cells isolated from PBMCs. This chain joins TRBV29-1 and TRBJ2-7; 10 nucleotides agree with TRBD2. Here the CDR3 DNA reads TGCAGCGTTGTCCTAGCGGGGGATCAGGGCTCCTACGAGCAGTACTTC. This translates into CSVVLAGDQGSYEQYF.